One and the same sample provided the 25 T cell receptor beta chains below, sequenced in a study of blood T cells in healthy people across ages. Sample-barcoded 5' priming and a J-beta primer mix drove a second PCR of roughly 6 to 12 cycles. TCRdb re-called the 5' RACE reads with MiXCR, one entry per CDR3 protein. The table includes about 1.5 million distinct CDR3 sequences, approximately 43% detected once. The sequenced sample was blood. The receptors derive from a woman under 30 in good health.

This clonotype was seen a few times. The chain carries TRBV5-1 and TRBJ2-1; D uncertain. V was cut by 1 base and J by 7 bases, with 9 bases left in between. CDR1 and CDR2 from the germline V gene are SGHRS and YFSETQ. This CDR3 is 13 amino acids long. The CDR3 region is CASSLRMANEQFF. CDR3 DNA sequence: TGCGCCAGCAGCTTGAGGATGGCTAATGAGCAGTTCTTC.

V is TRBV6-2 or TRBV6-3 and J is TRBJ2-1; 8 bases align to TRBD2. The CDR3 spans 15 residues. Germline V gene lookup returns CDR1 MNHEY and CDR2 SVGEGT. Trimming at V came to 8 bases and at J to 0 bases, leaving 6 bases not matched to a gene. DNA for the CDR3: TGTGCCAGCCGGGAGGGTTTTAGCTCCTACAATGAGCAGTTCTTC. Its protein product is CASREGFSSYNEQFF.

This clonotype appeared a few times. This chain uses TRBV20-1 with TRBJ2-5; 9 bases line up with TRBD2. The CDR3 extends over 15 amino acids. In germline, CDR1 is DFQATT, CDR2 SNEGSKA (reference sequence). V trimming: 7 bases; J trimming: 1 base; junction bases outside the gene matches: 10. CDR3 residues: CSVEHLAGSQETQYF. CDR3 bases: TGCAGTGTAGAACATCTAGCGGGAAGCCAAGAGACCCAGTACTTC.

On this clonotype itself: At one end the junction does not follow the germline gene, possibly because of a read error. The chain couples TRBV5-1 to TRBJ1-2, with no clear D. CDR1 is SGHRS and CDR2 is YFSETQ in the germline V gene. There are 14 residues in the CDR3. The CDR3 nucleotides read TGCGCCTGCAGCTTGGAAGCAGGTCTCTATGGCTACACCTTC. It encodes CACSLEAGLYGYTF.

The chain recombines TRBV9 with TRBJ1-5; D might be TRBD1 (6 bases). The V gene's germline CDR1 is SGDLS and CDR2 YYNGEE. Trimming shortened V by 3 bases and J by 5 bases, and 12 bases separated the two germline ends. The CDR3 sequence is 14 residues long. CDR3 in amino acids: CASSEGGADQPQHF. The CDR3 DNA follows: TGTGCCAGCAGCGAAGGGGGGGCCGATCAGCCCCAGCATTTT.

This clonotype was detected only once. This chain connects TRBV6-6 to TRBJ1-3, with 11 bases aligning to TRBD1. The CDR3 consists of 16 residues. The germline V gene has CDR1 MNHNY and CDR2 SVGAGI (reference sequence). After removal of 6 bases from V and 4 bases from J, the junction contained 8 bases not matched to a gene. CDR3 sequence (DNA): TGTGCCAGCAGAGGCCTAGGACAGGGGGCGGGAAACACCATATATTTT. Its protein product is CASRGLGQGAGNTIYF.

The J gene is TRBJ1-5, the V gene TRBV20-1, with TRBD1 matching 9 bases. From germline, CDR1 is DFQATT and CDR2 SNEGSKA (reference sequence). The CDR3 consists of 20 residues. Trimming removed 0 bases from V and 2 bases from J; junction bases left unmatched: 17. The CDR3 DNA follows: TGCAGTGCTAGAGATATCGGGGACAGGGTGTGGCGACTGGGCAATCAGCCCCAGCATTTT. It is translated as CSARDIGDRVWRLGNQPQHF.

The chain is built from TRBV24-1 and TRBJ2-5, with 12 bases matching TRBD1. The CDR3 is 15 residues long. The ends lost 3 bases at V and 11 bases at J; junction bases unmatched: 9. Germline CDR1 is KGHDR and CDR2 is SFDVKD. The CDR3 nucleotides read TGTGCCACCAGTGATCGAGGGACAGGGGGCAATGAGCAGTACTTC. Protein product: CATSDRGTGGNEQYF.

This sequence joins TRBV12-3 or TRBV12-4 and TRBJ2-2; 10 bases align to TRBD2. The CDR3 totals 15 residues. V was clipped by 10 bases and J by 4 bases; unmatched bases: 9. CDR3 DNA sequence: TGTGCCACCGCACGGACTAGCGGCGCCACCGGGGAGCTGTTTTTT. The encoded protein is CATARTSGATGELFF.

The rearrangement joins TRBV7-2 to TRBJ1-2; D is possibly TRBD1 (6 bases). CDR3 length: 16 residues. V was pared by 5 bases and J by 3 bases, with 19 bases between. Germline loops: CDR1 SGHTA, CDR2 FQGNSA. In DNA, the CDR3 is TGTGCCAGCAGCCCTGAGAGCGGGGGCGCTCACTATGGCTACACCTTC. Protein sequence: CASSPESGGAHYGYTF.

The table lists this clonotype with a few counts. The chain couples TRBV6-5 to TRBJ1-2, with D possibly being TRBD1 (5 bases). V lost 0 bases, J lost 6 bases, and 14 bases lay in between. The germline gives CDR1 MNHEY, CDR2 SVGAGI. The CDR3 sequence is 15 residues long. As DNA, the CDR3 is TGTGCCAGCAGTTACTCGTACTGGGGGTTTGATGGCTACACCTTC. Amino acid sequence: CASSYSYWGFDGYTF.

The CDR3 sequence: CSARRVTNTGELFF. CDR3 nucleotide sequence: TGCAGTGCTAGACGCGTCACGAACACCGGGGAGCTGTTTTTT. The chain uses TRBV20-1 and TRBJ2-2; no firm D call. V was clipped by 2 bases and J by 0 bases, with 7 bases between them. The germline V gene encodes CDR1 DFQATT and CDR2 SNEGSKA (reference sequence). This CDR3 region has 14 residues.

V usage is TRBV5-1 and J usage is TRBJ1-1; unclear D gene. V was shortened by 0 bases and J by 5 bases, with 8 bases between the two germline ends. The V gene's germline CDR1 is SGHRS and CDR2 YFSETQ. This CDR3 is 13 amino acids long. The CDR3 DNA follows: TGCGCCAGCAGCTTGGTGGGGAGGACTGAAGCTTTCTTT. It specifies CASSLVGRTEAFF.

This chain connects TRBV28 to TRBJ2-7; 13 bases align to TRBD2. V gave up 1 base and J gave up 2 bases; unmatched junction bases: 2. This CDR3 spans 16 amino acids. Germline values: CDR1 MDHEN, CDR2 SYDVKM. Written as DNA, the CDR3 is TGTGCCAGCAGTTTATTCGGACTAGCGGGAGCCTACGAGCAGTACTTC. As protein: CASSLFGLAGAYEQYF.

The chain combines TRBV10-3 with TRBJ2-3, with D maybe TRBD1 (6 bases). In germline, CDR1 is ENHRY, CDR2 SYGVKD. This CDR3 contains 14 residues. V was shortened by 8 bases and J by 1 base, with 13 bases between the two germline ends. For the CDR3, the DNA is TGTGCCATCTCCAAGGCAGGGGGCACAGATACGCAGTATTTT. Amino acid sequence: CAISKAGGTDTQYF.

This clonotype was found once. The CDR3 reads CASSRTVGADTGELFF. Here the CDR3 DNA reads TGTGCCAGCAGCCGGACAGTCGGGGCCGACACCGGGGAGCTGTTTTTT. This rearrangement joins TRBV27 to TRBJ2-2, with D tentatively TRBD1 (6 bases). V lost 6 bases and J 3 bases, leaving 17 bases between the germline ends. This CDR3 is built from 16 residues. CDR1 and CDR2 from the germline V gene are MNHEY and SMNVEV (reference sequence).

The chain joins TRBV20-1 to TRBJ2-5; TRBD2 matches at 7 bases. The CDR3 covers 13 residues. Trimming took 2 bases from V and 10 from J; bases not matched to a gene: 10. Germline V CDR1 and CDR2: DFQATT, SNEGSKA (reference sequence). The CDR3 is CSARKVREKFQYF. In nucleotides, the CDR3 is TGCAGTGCTAGAAAGGTGCGGGAGAAATTCCAGTACTTC.

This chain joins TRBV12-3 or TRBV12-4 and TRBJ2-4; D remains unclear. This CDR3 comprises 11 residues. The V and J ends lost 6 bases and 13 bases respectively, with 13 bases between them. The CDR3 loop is CASSPSKEQYF. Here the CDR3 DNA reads TGTGCCAGCAGCCCCTCCAAGGAGCAGTACTTC.

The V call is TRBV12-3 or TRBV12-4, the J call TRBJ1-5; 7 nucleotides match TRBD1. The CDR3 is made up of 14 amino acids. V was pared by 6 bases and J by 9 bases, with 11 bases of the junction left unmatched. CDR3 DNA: TGTGCCAGCAGCCAACAGGGGTCCATTAGGCCCCAGCATTTT. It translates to CASSQQGSIRPQHF.

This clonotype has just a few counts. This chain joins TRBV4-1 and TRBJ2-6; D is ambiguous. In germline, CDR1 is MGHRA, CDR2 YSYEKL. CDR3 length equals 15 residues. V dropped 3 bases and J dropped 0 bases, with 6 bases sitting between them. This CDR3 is CASSHQGSGANVLTF. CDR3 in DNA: TGCGCCAGCAGCCATCAAGGCTCTGGGGCCAACGTCCTGACTTTC.

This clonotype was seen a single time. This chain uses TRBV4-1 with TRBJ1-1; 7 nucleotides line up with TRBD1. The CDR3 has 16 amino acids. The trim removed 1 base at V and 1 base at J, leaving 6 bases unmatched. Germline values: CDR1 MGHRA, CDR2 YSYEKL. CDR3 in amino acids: CASSQGGWTGNTEAFF. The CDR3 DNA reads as TGCGCCAGCAGCCAAGGCGGTTGGACAGGGAACACTGAAGCTTTCTTT.

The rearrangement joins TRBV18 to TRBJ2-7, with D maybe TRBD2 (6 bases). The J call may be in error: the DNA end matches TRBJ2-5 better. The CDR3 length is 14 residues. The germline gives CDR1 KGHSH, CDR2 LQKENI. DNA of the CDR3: TGTGCCAGCTCACCGGGAGGAGTAAAAGAGACCCAGTACTTC. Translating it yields CASSPGGVKETQYF.

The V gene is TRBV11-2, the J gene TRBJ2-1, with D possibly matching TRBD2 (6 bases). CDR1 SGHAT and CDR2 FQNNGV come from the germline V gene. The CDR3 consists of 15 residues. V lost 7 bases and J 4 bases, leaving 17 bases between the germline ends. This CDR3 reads CASTISGVLYNEQFF. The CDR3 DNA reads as TGTGCCAGCACCATTAGCGGAGTATTGTACAATGAGCAGTTCTTC.

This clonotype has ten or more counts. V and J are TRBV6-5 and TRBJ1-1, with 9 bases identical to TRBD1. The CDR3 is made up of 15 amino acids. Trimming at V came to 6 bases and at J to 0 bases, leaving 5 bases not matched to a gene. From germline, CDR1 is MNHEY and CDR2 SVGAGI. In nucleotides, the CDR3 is TGTGCCAGCAGCCCCGGGACAGGGATGAACACTGAAGCTTTCTTT. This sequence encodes CASSPGTGMNTEAFF.

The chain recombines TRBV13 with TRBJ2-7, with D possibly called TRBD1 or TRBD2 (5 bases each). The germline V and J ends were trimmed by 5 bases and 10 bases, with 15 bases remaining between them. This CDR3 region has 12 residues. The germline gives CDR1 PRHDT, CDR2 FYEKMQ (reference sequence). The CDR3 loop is CASSPLVGDQYF. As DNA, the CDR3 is TGTGCCAGCAGCCCCCTGGTAGGGGACCAGTACTTC.